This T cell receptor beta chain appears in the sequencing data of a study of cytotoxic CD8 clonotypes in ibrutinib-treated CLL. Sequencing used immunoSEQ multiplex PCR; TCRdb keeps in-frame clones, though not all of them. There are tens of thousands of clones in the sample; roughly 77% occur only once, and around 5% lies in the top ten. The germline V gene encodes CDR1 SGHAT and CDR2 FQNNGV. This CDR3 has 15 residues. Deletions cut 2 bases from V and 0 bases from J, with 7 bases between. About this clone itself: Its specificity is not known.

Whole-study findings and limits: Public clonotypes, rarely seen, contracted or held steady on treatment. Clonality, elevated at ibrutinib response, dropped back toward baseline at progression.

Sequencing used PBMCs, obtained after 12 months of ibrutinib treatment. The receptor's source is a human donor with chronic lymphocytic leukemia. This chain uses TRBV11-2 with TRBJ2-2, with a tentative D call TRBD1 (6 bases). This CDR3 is CASSLQGSNTGELFF. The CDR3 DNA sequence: TGTGCCAGCAGCTTACAGGGGTCGAACACCGGGGAGCTGTTTTTT.